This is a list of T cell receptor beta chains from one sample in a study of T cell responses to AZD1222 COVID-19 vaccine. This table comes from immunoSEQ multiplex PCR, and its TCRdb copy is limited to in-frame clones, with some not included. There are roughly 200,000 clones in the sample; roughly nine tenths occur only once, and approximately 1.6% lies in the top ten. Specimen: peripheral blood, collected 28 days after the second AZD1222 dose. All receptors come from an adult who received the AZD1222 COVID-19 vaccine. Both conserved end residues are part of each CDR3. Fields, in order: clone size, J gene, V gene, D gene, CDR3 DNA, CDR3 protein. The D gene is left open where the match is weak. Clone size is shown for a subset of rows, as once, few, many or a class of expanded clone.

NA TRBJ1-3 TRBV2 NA TGTGCCAGCAGTGAAGAGCGCTGGGCCTCTGGAAACACCATATATTTT CASSEERWASGNTIYF
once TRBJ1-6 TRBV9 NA TGTGCCAGCAGCGTAGATTCCCAGGGGAGATCACCCCTCCACTTT CASSVDSQGRSPLHF
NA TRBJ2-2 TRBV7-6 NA TGTGCCAGCAGCTTAGCCAGCACACAGAACACCGGGGAGCTGTTTTTT CASSLASTQNTGELFF
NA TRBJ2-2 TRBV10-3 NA TGTGCCATCAGTGAGTCCCATAACACCGGGGAGCTGTTTTTT CAISESHNTGELFF
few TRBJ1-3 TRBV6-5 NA TGTGCCAGCAGTTACTTGGGGGGAAACTCTGGAAACACCATATATTTT CASSYLGGNSGNTIYF
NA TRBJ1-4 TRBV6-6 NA TGTGCCAGCAGTTACCGGGGGCGGACTAATGAAAAACTGTTTTTT CASSYRGRTNEKLFF
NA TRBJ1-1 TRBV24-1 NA TGTGCCACCAGTGACTCCCGGAAAGTTCCGCCTGAAGCTTTCTTT CATSDSRKVPPEAFF
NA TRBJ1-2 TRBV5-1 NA TGCGCCAGCAGCTTGGATGGCTCCTCAACGGCGGGCTACACCTTC CASSLDGSSTAGYTF
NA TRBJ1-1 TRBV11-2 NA TGTGCCAGCCGCCAGGGTTCTTTAAGGGACACTGAAGCTTTCTTT CASRQGSLRDTEAFF
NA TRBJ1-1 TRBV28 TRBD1 TGTGCCAGCAGCCCCGGGACAGCGATCACTGAAGCTTTCTTT CASSPGTAITEAFF
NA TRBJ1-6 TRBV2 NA TGTGCCACTTCCTACAATGGACTGAACTATAATTCACCCCTCCACTTT CATSYNGLNYNSPLHF
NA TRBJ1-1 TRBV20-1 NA TGCAGTGCTGTTGAGAACACTGAAGCTTTCTTT CSAVENTEAFF
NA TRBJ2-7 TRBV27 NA TGTGCCAGCAGTCCCCGACTAGGGGGAGGCTACGAGCAGTACTTC CASSPRLGGGYEQYF
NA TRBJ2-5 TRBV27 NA TGTGCCAGCAGTCTTCAGGGGGGGCCGGAGACCCAGTACTTC CASSLQGGPETQYF
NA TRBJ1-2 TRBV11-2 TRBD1 TGTGCCAGCAGCGTGGGACAGGGAGGCTACACCTTC CASSVGQGGYTF
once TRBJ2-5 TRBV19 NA TGTGCCAGTAGTATCCTGGGTACGGCGCGAGAGACCCAGTACTTC CASSILGTARETQYF
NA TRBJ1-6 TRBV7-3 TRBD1 TGTGCCAGCAGCTTAAGCAGGGGGAATAATTCACCCCTCCACTTT CASSLSRGNNSPLHF
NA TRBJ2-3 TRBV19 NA TGTGCCAGTAGCCTCTCCCCGGGGGGCGGCACAGATACGCAGTATTTT CASSLSPGGGTDTQYF
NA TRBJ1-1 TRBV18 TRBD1 TGTGCCAGCTCACCATCCGGGACAGGGGGGAACACTGAAGCTTTCTTT CASSPSGTGGNTEAFF
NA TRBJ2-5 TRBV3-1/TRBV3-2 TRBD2 TGTGCCAGCAGTCCTGCTAGCGGGAGAGTAGAGACCCAGTACTTC CASSPASGRVETQYF
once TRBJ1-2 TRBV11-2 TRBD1 TGTGCCAGCAGCCGGGACAGGGGCAGTGGCTACACCTTC CASSRDRGSGYTF
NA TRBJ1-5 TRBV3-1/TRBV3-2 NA TGTGCCAGCAGCCCCATAAGGTATAGGTGGGTCGACCAGCCCCAGCATTTT CASSPIRYRWVDQPQHF
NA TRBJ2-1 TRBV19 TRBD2 TGTGCCAGTCGCGAGGGAGGGCTCTACAATGAGCAGTTCTTC CASREGGLYNEQFF
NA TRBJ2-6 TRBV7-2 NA TGTGCCAGCAGCTTACTCGGGCAGGGGAGCTCTGGGGCCAACGTCCTGACTTTC CASSLLGQGSSGANVLTF
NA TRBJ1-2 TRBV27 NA TGTGCCAGCAGTCGAAGTGCCGGGAACTACTATGGCTACACCTTC CASSRSAGNYYGYTF
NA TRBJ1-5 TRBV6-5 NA TGTGCCAGCAGTTACTCCCTCGGGACTCACCAGTCCCAGCATTTT CASSYSLGTHQSQHF
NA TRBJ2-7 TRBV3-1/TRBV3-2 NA TGTGCCAGCAGCCAAGTCAACGAGCAGTACTTC CASSQVNEQYF
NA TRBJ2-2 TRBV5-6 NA TGTGCCAGCAGCTGGTCGAGCGGGGAGCTGTTTTTT CASSWSSGELFF
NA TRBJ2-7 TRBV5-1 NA TGCGCCAGCCCCCAGTGCTTGAAATCGTGGTTCGAGCAGTACTTC CASPQCLKSWFEQYF
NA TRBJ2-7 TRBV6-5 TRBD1 TGTGCCAGCAGTCCCGGGGGACAGGGTCCCAACGAGCAGTACTTC CASSPGGQGPNEQYF
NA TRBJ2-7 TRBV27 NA TGTGCCAGCAGTTTGAACAGGTCCCCCTACGAGCAGTACTTC CASSLNRSPYEQYF
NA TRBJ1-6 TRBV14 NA TGTGCCAGCAGCCTCCTTCGCTCACCCCTCCACTTT CASSLLRSPLHF
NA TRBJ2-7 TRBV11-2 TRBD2 TGTGCCAGCAGCTTTACTAGCGGGAGCCCTTACTACGAGCAGTACTTC CASSFTSGSPYYEQYF
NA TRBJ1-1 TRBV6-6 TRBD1 TGTGCCAGCAGTTTCGGACAGGGAAGGGGGACTGAAGCTTTCTTT CASSFGQGRGTEAFF
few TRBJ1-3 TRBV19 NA TGTGCCACCTCGTCGGGACCTGGAAACACCATATATTTT CATSSGPGNTIYF
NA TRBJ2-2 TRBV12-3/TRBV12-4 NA TGTGCCAGCAGTTTACGGGAGACCGGGGAGCTGTTTTTT CASSLRETGELFF
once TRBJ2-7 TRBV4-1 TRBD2 TGCGCCAGCAGCCAACTAGCGGGATTCACCTACGAGCAGTACTTC CASSQLAGFTYEQYF
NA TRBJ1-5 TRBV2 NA TGTGCCAGCAGTATGCAGGGACCCAATCAGCCCCAGCATTTT CASSMQGPNQPQHF
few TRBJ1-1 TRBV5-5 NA TGTGCCAGCTTCCCGTCGGGGGGATCCCTCTCCTACACTGAAGCTTTCTTT CASFPSGGSLSYTEAFF
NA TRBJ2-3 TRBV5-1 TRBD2 TGCGCCAGCAGCTTGGGGACTAGCGGGCCACGCACAGATACGCAGTATTTT CASSLGTSGPRTDTQYF
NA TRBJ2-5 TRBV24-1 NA TGTGCCACCAGTGAGGGGGGCGAAGAGACCCAGTACTTC CATSEGGEETQYF
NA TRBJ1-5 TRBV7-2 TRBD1 TGTGCCAGCAGCGGACAGGGTCACGGCAATCAGCCCCAGCATTTT CASSGQGHGNQPQHF
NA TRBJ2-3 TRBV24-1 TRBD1 TGTGCCACCAGTGATCGGGACAGTCCGGCAGATACGCAGTATTTT CATSDRDSPADTQYF
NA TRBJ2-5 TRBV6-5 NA TGTGCCAGCAGTTACGACCACCAAGAGACCCAGTACTTC CASSYDHQETQYF
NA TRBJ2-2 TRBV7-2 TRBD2 TGTGCCAGCAGCTTAGAGTGGCTAGCGGGGGGCCGGAACACCGGGGAGCTGTTTTTT CASSLEWLAGGRNTGELFF
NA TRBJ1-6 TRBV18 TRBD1 TGTGCCAGCTCTCCCGACAGGGGAGGGAATAATTCACCCCTCCACTTT CASSPDRGGNNSPLHF
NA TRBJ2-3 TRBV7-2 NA TGTGCCAGCAGCTTCCAAGGACGAGACACAGATACGCAGTATTTT CASSFQGRDTDTQYF
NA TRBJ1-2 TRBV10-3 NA TGTGCCATCAGTGAGGCAGGTGATGATGGCTACACCTTC CAISEAGDDGYTF
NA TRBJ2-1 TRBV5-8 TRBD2 TGTGCCAGCAGCTTGTCCGGGACTAGCGGACCACCCTCCTACAATGAGCAGTTCTTC CASSLSGTSGPPSYNEQFF
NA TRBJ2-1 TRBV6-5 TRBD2 TGTGCCAGCAGTCGACTAGCGGGGGGGGATGAGCAGTTCTTC CASSRLAGGDEQFF